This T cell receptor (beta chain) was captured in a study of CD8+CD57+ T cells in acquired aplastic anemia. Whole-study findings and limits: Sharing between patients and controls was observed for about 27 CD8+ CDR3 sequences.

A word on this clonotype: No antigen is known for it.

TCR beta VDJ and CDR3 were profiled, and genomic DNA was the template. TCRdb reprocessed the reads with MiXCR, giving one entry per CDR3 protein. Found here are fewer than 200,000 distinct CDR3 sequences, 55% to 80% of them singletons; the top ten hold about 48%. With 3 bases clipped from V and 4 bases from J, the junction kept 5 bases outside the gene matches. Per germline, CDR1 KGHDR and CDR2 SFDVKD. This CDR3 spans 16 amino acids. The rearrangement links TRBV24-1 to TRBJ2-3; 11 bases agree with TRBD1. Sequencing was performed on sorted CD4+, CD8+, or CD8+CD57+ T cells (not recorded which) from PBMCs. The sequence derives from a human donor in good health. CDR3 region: CATSDPGQGAADTQYF. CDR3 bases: TGTGCCACCAGTGATCCCGGACAGGGGGCCGCAGATACGCAGTATTTT.